Shown below are 18 T cell receptor beta chains from a single sample sequenced in a study of blood T cell repertoires in COVID-19. Assay used: immunoSEQ multiplex PCR; TCRdb lists only in-frame clones, some missing. This table holds about 160,000 clones, roughly 90% found once. The sample taken for sequencing was peripheral blood. All receptors come from a man aged 45-60 years with acute or convalescent COVID-19.

The chain is built from TRBV7-8 and TRBJ2-5, with TRBD2 identical over 8 bases. Trimming at V came to 5 bases and at J to 2 bases, leaving 7 bases not matched to a gene. This CDR3 is built from 15 residues. The V gene's germline CDR1 is SGHVS and CDR2 FQNEAQ. The CDR3 reads CASSPRGGIQETQYF. CDR3 bases: TGTGCCAGCAGCCCCCGGGGGGGGATACAAGAGACCCAGTACTTC.

CDR3 bases: TGTGCCAGCAGCTTAGATGGGGGGTTCCCCTCTGGGGCCAACGTCCTGACTTTC. This sequence encodes CASSLDGGFPSGANVLTF. The chain is built from TRBV11-3 and TRBJ2-6; maybe TRBD2 (6 bases). CDR1 SGHNT and CDR2 YENEEA come from the germline V gene. The V end lost 0 bases, the J end lost 0 bases, and 12 bases lay between the germline ends. The CDR3 totals 18 residues.

The CDR3 DNA follows: TGTGCCAGCAGTTTCTCCCCGACAGGGTACGAGCAGTACTTC. Its translation is CASSFSPTGYEQYF. V usage is TRBV27 and J usage is TRBJ2-7, with 7 bases matching TRBD1. In germline, CDR1 is MNHEY, CDR2 SMNVEV (reference sequence). Trimming removed 3 bases from V and 4 bases from J; junction bases left unmatched: 6. The CDR3 length is 14 residues.

This chain joins TRBV5-8 and TRBJ2-3, with 11 nucleotides matching TRBD1. The CDR3 covers 16 residues. Looked up from germline, CDR1 is SGHTS and CDR2 is YDEGEE. J lost 8 bases, V lost 4 bases, and 12 bases had no gene match. CDR3 in DNA: TGTGCCAGCAGCCTTTTCACGGGACAGGGGGGTGGTACGCAGTATTTT. Encoded protein: CASSLFTGQGGGTQYF.

Remarks on this clone: This specimen includes other DNA sequences encoding the same CDR3. V is TRBV7-9 and J is TRBJ2-2; tentatively, D is TRBD2 (5 bases). This CDR3 is 13 amino acids long. The germline V gene encodes CDR1 SEHNR and CDR2 FQNEAQ (reference sequence). With 5 bases removed from V and 6 bases from J, the gap between germline ends came to 10 bases. CDR3 coding DNA: TGTGCCAGCAGCCTCCTCGGGGCCGGGGAGCTGTTTTTT. Its protein product is CASSLLGAGELFF.

V and J are TRBV18 and TRBJ2-7, with TRBD2 matching 7 bases. The germline V gene has CDR1 KGHSH and CDR2 LQKENI. The V gene end was trimmed by 6 bases and the J gene end by 5 bases; junction bases not matched to a gene: 1. This CDR3 has 11 residues. The CDR3 spells CASSAGDEQYV. DNA of the CDR3: TGTGCCAGCTCGGCGGGAGACGAGCAGTACGTC.

The gene calls are TRBV6-5 and TRBJ2-1; D unresolved. This CDR3 contains 11 residues. Deletions cut 2 bases from V and 7 bases from J, with 3 bases between. Germline V lookup: CDR1 MNHEY, CDR2 SVGAGI. Here the CDR3 reads CASSYRNEQFF. The CDR3 DNA sequence: TGTGCCAGCAGTTACCGGAATGAGCAGTTCTTC.

The chain uses TRBV27 and TRBJ2-2; D not resolved. This CDR3 is built from 15 residues. V lost 4 bases and J lost 1, with 10 bases in between. Germline V gives CDR1 MNHEY, CDR2 SMNVEV (reference sequence). In DNA, the CDR3 is TGTGCCAGCAGTTCCGCGCCTCGGAACACCGGGGAGCTGTTTTTT. Its translation: CASSSAPRNTGELFF.

This chain connects TRBV6-2 or TRBV6-3 to TRBJ1-1; D is undetermined. This CDR3 spans 13 amino acids. The germline V gene has CDR1 MNHEY and CDR2 SVGEGT. Trimming cost V 3 bases and J 11 bases, with 16 bases left between them. In nucleotides, the CDR3 is TGTGCCAGCAGTTATGGAACCCAGGAGGAGGCTTTCTTT. Its translation: CASSYGTQEEAFF.

This clone was detected many times. The J gene is TRBJ2-2, the V gene TRBV6-2 or TRBV6-3, with D perhaps matching TRBD2 (6 bases). The CDR3 length is 16 residues. CDR1 and CDR2 from the germline V gene are MNHEY and SVGEGT. The germline V and J ends were trimmed by 2 bases and 3 bases, with 13 bases remaining between them. The CDR3 loop is CASSYGLAVDTGELFF. In DNA form, the CDR3 reads TGTGCCAGCAGTTACGGGTTAGCGGTCGACACCGGGGAGCTGTTTTTT.

CDR3 region: CASSKEPTATRASGNTIYF. The CDR3 nucleotides read TGTGCCAGTAGTAAAGAACCTACAGCAACTCGAGCTTCTGGAAACACCATATATTTT. The genes are TRBV19 and TRBJ1-3, with unresolved D. CDR1 LNHDA and CDR2 SQIVND come from the germline V gene (reference sequence). V was trimmed by 4 bases and J by 1 base, leaving 23 bases between them. This CDR3 spans 19 amino acids.

This sequence joins TRBV6-2 or TRBV6-3 and TRBJ2-7; 7 nucleotides line up with TRBD1. CDR1 is MNHEY, CDR2 SVGEGT, per germline. J was trimmed by 2 bases and V by 2 bases; bases with no gene match: 9. The length of the CDR3 is 16 residues. The CDR3 DNA sequence: TGTGCCAGCAGTTACCAACGGAGGACAGGCGCCTACGAGCAGTACGTC. Amino acids: CASSYQRRTGAYEQYV.

CDR3 protein: CASSPPSGNTIYF. The CDR3 nucleotides read TGTGCCAGCTCACCACCTTCGGGTAACACCATATATTTT. This chain links TRBV18 with TRBJ1-3; D gene ambiguous. Germline values: CDR1 KGHSH, CDR2 LQKENI. V lost 0 bases and J 7 bases, leaving 7 bases between the germline ends. The CDR3 is 13 amino acids.

This clone was found once. This rearrangement joins TRBV7-2 to TRBJ2-3, with 9 nucleotides matching TRBD1. Trimming at V came to 3 bases and at J to 3 bases, leaving 13 bases not matched to a gene. The germline CDR1 and CDR2 sequences are SGHTA and FQGNSA. The CDR3 runs 18 residues. As DNA, the CDR3 is TGTGCCAGCAGCTTTTGGGGCTTCGGGACAGGGACAACAGATACGCAGTATTTT. Protein: CASSFWGFGTGTTDTQYF. The full variable domain, completed using reference TRBV7-2 and TRBJ2-3, is GAGVSQSPSNKVTEKGKDVELRCDPISGHTALYWYRQSLGQGLEFLIYFQGNSAPDKSGLPSDRFSAERTGGSVSTLTIQRTQQEDSAVYLCASSFWGFGTGTTDTQYFGPGTRLTVL.

The rearrangement links TRBV4-1 to TRBJ2-7, with TRBD1 matching over 10 bases. V was pared by 3 bases and J by 6 bases, with 11 bases of the junction left unmatched. In germline, CDR1 is MGHRA, CDR2 YSYEKL. There are 16 residues in the CDR3. CDR3 sequence: CASSQGQGMPSAEQYF. Written as DNA, the CDR3 is TGCGCCAGCAGCCAGGGACAGGGGATGCCCTCGGCCGAGCAGTACTTC.

V and J are TRBV21-1 and TRBJ2-7; TRBD1 was called by the table and not checked on the DNA. TRBV21-1 is classified as a pseudogene. The CDR3 has 14 amino acids. CDR3 coding DNA: TGTGCCAGCAGCACCTTACAGGGGTCCCACGAGCAGTACTTC. Amino acid sequence: CASSTLQGSHEQYF.

This clone was seen only once. This rearrangement joins TRBV27 to TRBJ1-2, with no clear D. CDR1 and CDR2 (germline): MNHEY, SMNVEV (reference sequence). V was shortened by 5 bases and J by 3 bases, with 10 bases between the two germline ends. The CDR3 is made up of 13 amino acids. The CDR3 region has the DNA TGTGCCAGCAGTCCGGGGATGTACTATGGCTACACCTTC. Translation: CASSPGMYYGYTF.

This chain connects TRBV19 to TRBJ1-4; the match to TRBD1 covers 8 bases. V shed 5 bases and J 8 bases; nucleotides not matched to a gene: 4. The germline V gene has CDR1 LNHDA and CDR2 SQIVND (reference sequence). The CDR3 runs 13 residues. CDR3 loop: CASSSGGFEKLFF. CDR3 nucleotides: TGTGCCAGTAGTTCAGGGGGCTTCGAAAAACTGTTTTTT.